This T cell receptor (beta chain) was sequenced in a study of cytomegalovirus exposure and HLA in healthy donors. As for this clone: What it recognizes is unknown.

General study findings and limits: Later analysis placed DRB1 highest and HLA-C lowest in TCR association rates, which differed by HLA locus. In a later analysis, an Asian-associated ancestry cluster reportedly showed fewer N-insertions than the approximately 670-donor mean.

Germline V lookup: CDR1 MNHEY, CDR2 SVGAGI. With 6 bases removed from V and 0 bases from J, the gap between germline ends came to 11 bases. There are 15 residues in the CDR3. With 60 Vbeta and 13 Jbeta primers, the PCR was carried out. Measured with immunoSEQ multiplex PCR; TCRdb has only the in-frame clones, and not every one. The data contain about 78,000 clones, approximately 84% of them singletons. Sequenced sample: PBMCs. The gene calls are TRBV6-5 and TRBJ2-2; a possible D gene is TRBD1 (5 bases). The sequence was collected from a woman aged 50 to 65 in good health and CMV-seronegative. CDR3 DNA: TGTGCCAGCAGAAACAGGAGCACGAACACCGGGGAGCTGTTTTTT. This translates into CASRNRSTNTGELFF.